The clone carrying this TCR beta chain was seen many times. Its antigen is not identified. The CDR3 extends over 13 amino acids. V was pared by 0 bases and J by 7 bases, with 5 bases of the junction left unmatched. CDR1 is SQVTM and CDR2 is ANQGSEA in the germline V gene. The sample comes from a study of blood T cells in healthy people across ages. Study in general: Per every two T cells, about one barcoded beta molecule was captured by template switching.

Study results and limitations: As naive T cell percentage varied, TCR beta diversity correlated strongly with it. Unsorted PBMCs prevented conclusive naive versus antigen-experienced comparison.

A sample-barcoded 5' primer and a J-beta primer mix were used in a second PCR of roughly 7 to 11 cycles. MiXCR, run by TCRdb on the 5' RACE reads, gives a single entry per CDR3 protein. The data hold about 730,000 distinct CDR3 sequences, with approximately 43% observed a single time. Sequencing was done on a sample of blood. This sequence originates from a woman aged 60 to 75 in good health. J is TRBJ2-5 and V is TRBV29-1, with 7 bases matching TRBD2. The CDR3 loop reads CSVEEGGSGTQYF. In DNA form, the CDR3 reads TGCAGCGTTGAAGAGGGAGGGAGTGGGACCCAGTACTTC.